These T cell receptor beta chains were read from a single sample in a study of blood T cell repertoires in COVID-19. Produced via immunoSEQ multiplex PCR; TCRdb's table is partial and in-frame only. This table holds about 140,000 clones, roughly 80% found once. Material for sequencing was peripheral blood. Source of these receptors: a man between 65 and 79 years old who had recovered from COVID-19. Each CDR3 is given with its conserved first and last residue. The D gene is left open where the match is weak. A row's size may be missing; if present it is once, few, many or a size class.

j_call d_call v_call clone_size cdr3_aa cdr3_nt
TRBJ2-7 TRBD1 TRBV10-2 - CASSVGQGPYEQYF TGCGCCAGCAGTGTGGGACAGGGGCCCTACGAGCAGTACTTC
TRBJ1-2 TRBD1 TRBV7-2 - CASSIGTDYGYTF TGTGCCAGCAGCATCGGGACAGACTATGGCTACACCTTC
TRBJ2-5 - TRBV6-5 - CASSWWRGQETQYF TGTGCCAGCTCATGGTGGAGGGGCCAAGAGACCCAGTACTTC
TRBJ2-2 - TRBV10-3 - CAATPRDDSWTGELFF TGTGCCGCCACCCCCCGTGACGACAGTTGGACCGGGGAGCTGTTTTTT
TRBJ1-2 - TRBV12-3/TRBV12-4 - CASAGRDNYGYTF TGTGCCAGCGCTGGGAGGGACAACTATGGCTACACCTTC
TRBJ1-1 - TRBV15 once CATSPQGRVAEAFF TGTGCCACCAGCCCACAGGGTCGGGTGGCTGAAGCTTTCTTT
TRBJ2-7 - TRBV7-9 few CASSLTVYEQYF TGTGCCAGCAGCTTGACAGTCTACGAGCAGTACTTC
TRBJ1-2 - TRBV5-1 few CASSLFGGGQYGYTF TGCGCCAGCAGCTTGTTTGGGGGCGGACAGTATGGCTACACCTTC
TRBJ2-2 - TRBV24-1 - CATSGGTNTGELFF TGTGCCACCAGTGGCGGGACGAACACCGGGGAGCTGTTTTTT
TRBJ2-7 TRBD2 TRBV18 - CASSPQREGYEQYF TGTGCCAGCTCACCCCAGCGGGAGGGCTACGAGCAGTACTTC
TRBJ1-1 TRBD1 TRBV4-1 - CASSQGQGQGAFF TGCGCCAGCAGCCAAGGACAGGGTCAAGGAGCTTTCTTT
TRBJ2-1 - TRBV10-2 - CASKEGLFNEQFF TGCGCCAGCAAGGAGGGACTCTTCAATGAGCAGTTCTTC
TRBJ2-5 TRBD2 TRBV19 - CASSSGRAETQYF TGTGCCAGTAGTAGCGGGAGGGCGGAGACCCAGTACTTC
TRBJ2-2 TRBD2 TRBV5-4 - CASSKGTSGSRTGELFF TGTGCCAGCAGCAAGGGGACTAGCGGGAGCAGGACCGGGGAGCTGTTTTTT
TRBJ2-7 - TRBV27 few CASSFLAGEQYF TGTGCCAGCAGTTTTCTAGCCGGCGAGCAGTACTTC
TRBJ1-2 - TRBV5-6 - CASEGANYGYTF TGTGCCAGCGAAGGAGCCAACTATGGCTACACCTTC
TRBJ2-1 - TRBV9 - CASSPQPEYNEQFF TGTGCCAGCAGCCCACAACCGGAGTACAATGAGCAGTTCTTC
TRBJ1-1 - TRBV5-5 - CASSYALEAFF TGTGCCAGCAGCTACGCGTTAGAAGCTTTCTTT
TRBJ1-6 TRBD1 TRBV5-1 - CASSSTGQGDSPLHF TGCGCCAGCAGCTCTACGGGACAGGGGGATTCACCCCTCCACTTT
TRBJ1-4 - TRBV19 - CASLSRSRGGEKLFF TGTGCCAGCCTATCGCGTTCAAGGGGTGGCGAAAAACTGTTTTTT
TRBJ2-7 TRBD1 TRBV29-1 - CSVVQGDTYEQYF TGCAGCGTTGTCCAGGGGGATACCTACGAGCAGTACTTC
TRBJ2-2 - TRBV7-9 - CASSPPGNTGELFF TGTGCCAGCAGCCCCCCAGGGAACACCGGGGAGCTGTTTTTT
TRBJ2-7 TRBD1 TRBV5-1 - CASSLGDRGTYEQYF TGCGCCAGCAGCTTGGGGGACAGGGGGACCTACGAGCAGTACTTC
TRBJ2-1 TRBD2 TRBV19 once CASSYGGLVAYNEQFF TGTGCCAGTAGTTATGGAGGACTAGTGGCTTACAATGAGCAGTTCTTC
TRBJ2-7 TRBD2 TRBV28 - CASSRGGTSSYEQYF TGTGCCAGCAGCCGGGGGGGGACTAGCTCCTACGAGCAGTACTTC
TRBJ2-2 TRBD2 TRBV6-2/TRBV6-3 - CASSYSGTSDAGELFF TGTGCCAGCAGTTACTCGGGGACTAGCGATGCCGGGGAGCTGTTTTTT
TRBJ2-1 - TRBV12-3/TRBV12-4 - CASSRSVDNEQFF TGTGCCAGCAGCCGCAGCGTTGACAATGAGCAGTTCTTC
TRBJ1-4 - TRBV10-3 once CAISDWAGNEKLFF TGTGCCATCAGTGATTGGGCAGGGAATGAAAAACTGTTTTTT
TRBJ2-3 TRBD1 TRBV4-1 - CASSLGQGAPTDTQYF TGCGCCAGCAGCTTGGGACAGGGGGCTCCCACAGATACGCAGTATTTT
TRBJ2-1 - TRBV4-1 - CASSQDPGSYNEQFF TGCGCCAGCAGCCAAGACCCGGGCTCCTACAATGAGCAGTTCTTC
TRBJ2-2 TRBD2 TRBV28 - CASSLRLAGNTGELFF TGTGCCAGCAGTTTAAGACTAGCGGGGAACACCGGGGAGCTGTTTTTT
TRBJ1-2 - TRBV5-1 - CASSAILGPVNYGYTF TGCGCCAGCAGCGCCATTCTGGGGCCAGTTAACTATGGCTACACCTTC
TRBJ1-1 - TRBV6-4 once CASSVTLGGYKAFF TGTGCCAGCAGTGTTACACTCGGGGGGTACAAAGCTTTCTTT
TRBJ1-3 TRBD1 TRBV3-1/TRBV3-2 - CASSPRTGSSGNTIYF TGTGCCAGCAGCCCCCGGACAGGGTCCTCTGGAAACACCATATATTTT
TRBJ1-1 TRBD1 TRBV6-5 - CASSYSAGQGLTEAFF TGTGCCAGCAGTTACTCCGCGGGACAGGGTTTAACTGAAGCTTTCTTT
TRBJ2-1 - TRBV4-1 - CASSQTTVRYNEQFF TGCGCCAGCAGCCAAACCACCGTGCGGTACAATGAGCAGTTCTTC
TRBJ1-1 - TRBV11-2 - CASSSPRRDTEAFF TGTGCCAGCAGCTCCCCAAGGAGGGACACTGAAGCTTTCTTT
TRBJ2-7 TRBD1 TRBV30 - CAWATGTGSHEQYF TGTGCCTGGGCGACCGGGACAGGGTCCCACGAGCAGTACTTC
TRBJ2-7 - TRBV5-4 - CASSLGGVGLLEQYF TGTGCCAGCAGCTTGGGGGGCGTGGGGCTTCTCGAGCAGTACTTC
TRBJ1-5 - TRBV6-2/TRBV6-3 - CASSYSGPGQIKPQHF TGTGCCAGCAGTTACTCGGGGCCAGGACAAATAAAGCCCCAGCATTTT
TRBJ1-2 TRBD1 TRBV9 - CASSATGANYGYTF TGTGCCAGCAGCGCGACAGGGGCTAACTATGGCTACACCTTC
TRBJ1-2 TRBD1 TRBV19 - CASHLGQGIKGYTF TGTGCCAGCCACCTCGGACAGGGGATAAAAGGCTACACCTTC
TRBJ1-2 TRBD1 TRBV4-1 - CASSLRSGQGYGAYGYTF TGCGCCAGCAGCCTGCGTTCTGGACAGGGGTATGGTGCCTATGGCTACACCTTC
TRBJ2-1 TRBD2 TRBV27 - CASSLINIAGGFEQFF TGTGCCAGCAGTTTAATAAATATAGCGGGAGGTTTTGAGCAGTTCTTC
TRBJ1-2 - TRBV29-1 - CSVITPGKAYGYTF TGCAGCGTTATAACCCCGGGAAAAGCCTATGGCTACACCTTC
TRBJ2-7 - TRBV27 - CASRDSGYEQYF TGTGCCAGCCGCGACAGTGGCTACGAGCAGTACTTC
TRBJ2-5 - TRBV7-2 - CASSFGSQETQYF TGTGCCAGCAGCTTCGGGTCACAAGAGACCCAGTACTTC
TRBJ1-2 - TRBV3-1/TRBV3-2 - CASSPGQKGYTF TGTGCCAGCAGCCCAGGACAGAAAGGCTACACCTTC
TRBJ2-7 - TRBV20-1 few CSAGQSYEQYF TGCAGTGCCGGACAGTCCTACGAGCAGTACTTC
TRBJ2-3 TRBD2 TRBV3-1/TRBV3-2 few CASGRADADTQYF TGTGCCAGCGGGAGGGCCGACGCAGATACGCAGTATTTT
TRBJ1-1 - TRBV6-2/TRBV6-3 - CASSYPLGSDTEAFF TGTGCCAGCAGTTACCCGTTGGGGAGCGACACTGAAGCTTTCTTT
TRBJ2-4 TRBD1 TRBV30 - CAWDRGRAKNIQYF TGTGCCTGGGACAGGGGGCGGGCCAAAAACATTCAGTACTTC
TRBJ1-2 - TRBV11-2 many CASSSTAGLRGYTF TGTGCCAGCAGTTCGACGGCGGGTCTCCGCGGCTACACCTTC
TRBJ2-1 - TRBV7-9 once CASSSEVGLATLQFF TGTGCCAGCAGCTCAGAGGTAGGCCTAGCAACACTGCAGTTCTTC
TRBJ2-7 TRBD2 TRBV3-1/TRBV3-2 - CASSPLAEVYEQYF TGTGCCAGCAGTCCCCTAGCGGAGGTCTACGAGCAGTACTTC